The rows below give T cell receptor beta chains drawn from one sample of a study of glioma-infiltrating T cells. TCRdb reprocessed the multiplex PCR reads via MiXCR and lists one record per CDR3 protein. This sample has some 90,000 distinct CDR3 sequences, with around 42% found just once. The sample was glioma tissue, nonneoplastic brain tissue, or PBMCs (not recorded which). The receptor set was obtained from a human donor with low-grade glioma or glioblastoma, undergoing nonglioma brain surgery, or in good health (not recorded which). Both conserved end residues are trimmed from each CDR3.

j_call: TRBJ2-5
v_call: TRBV7-2
cdr3_length: 13
cdr3_aa: ASSLGAGGRETQY

j_call: TRBJ2-3
v_call: TRBV14
cdr3_length: 12
cdr3_aa: ASSQTTPADTQY

j_call: TRBJ2-7
v_call: TRBV6-2/TRBV6-3
cdr3_length: 10
cdr3_aa: ASSSTGPEQY

j_call: TRBJ2-1
v_call: TRBV5-1
cdr3_length: 14
cdr3_aa: ASSLRADSSYNEQF

j_call: TRBJ2-1
v_call: TRBV19
cdr3_length: 15
cdr3_aa: ASSKGSGTSSYNEQL

j_call: TRBJ1-5
v_call: TRBV6-1
cdr3_length: 17
cdr3_aa: AGSAARFTGGGGNQPQH

j_call: TRBJ2-7
v_call: TRBV7-2
cdr3_length: 15
cdr3_aa: ASTRLAGRSSYYEQY

j_call: TRBJ1-1
v_call: TRBV28
cdr3_length: 11
cdr3_aa: ASSPPGAIGAL

j_call: TRBJ2-7
v_call: TRBV6-6
cdr3_length: 13
cdr3_aa: ASSVGQGGSYEQY

j_call: TRBJ2-3
v_call: TRBV18
cdr3_length: 12
cdr3_aa: ASGTSGSTDTQY

j_call: TRBJ2-7
v_call: TRBV5-4
cdr3_length: 13
cdr3_aa: ASSQDSPSIYEQY

j_call: TRBJ1-5
v_call: TRBV7-3
cdr3_length: 13
cdr3_aa: ACSLVSNSNQSQH

j_call: TRBJ2-3
v_call: TRBV3-1
cdr3_length: 12
cdr3_aa: ASSAYLGTDTQY

j_call: TRBJ2-7
v_call: TRBV6-1
cdr3_length: 10
cdr3_aa: ASSRPPYEQY

j_call: TRBJ2-7
v_call: TRBV11-2
cdr3_length: 12
cdr3_aa: ASSLESRANEQY

j_call: TRBJ2-5
v_call: TRBV9
cdr3_length: 13
cdr3_aa: ASSLLGGHQETQY

j_call: TRBJ1-5
v_call: TRBV18
cdr3_length: 13
cdr3_aa: ASSPDRGGNQPQH

j_call: TRBJ2-1
v_call: TRBV5-4
cdr3_length: 13
cdr3_aa: ASSFEQRSYNEQF

j_call: TRBJ2-3
v_call: TRBV4-1
cdr3_length: 13
cdr3_aa: ASSLQDRAGDTQY

j_call: TRBJ2-7
v_call: TRBV9
cdr3_length: 13
cdr3_aa: ASSVGGSGAYEQY

j_call: TRBJ2-1
v_call: TRBV5-1
cdr3_length: 13
cdr3_aa: ASSKREGSYNEQF

j_call: TRBJ1-5
v_call: TRBV6-5
cdr3_length: 12
cdr3_aa: ASSYRQGYQPQH

j_call: TRBJ2-7
v_call: TRBV6-1
cdr3_length: 11
cdr3_aa: ASRRDSSYEQY

j_call: TRBJ2-1
v_call: TRBV5-1
cdr3_length: 15
cdr3_aa: ASSLVLGDSTYNEQF

j_call: TRBJ2-7
v_call: TRBV6-1
cdr3_length: 12
cdr3_aa: ASSDWDNQYEQY

j_call: TRBJ2-3
v_call: TRBV10-3
cdr3_length: 12
cdr3_aa: DIRDSAYIDTQY

j_call: TRBJ2-3
v_call: TRBV28
cdr3_length: 15
cdr3_aa: ASSLGTVLEGTDTQY

j_call: TRBJ2-4
v_call: TRBV9
cdr3_length: 19
cdr3_aa: ASRHRQTTSGKEEAKNIQY

j_call: TRBJ2-3
v_call: TRBV24-1
cdr3_length: 18
cdr3_aa: ATSDPGFGTSRGGTDTQY

j_call: TRBJ2-3
v_call: TRBV7-2
cdr3_length: 14
cdr3_aa: ASSPYRGTESDTQY

j_call: TRBJ1-1
v_call: TRBV20-1
cdr3_length: 12
cdr3_aa: SARDDRIGTEAF

j_call: TRBJ2-1
v_call: TRBV6-1
cdr3_length: 15
cdr3_aa: ASRSTEGQGRYSEQF

j_call: TRBJ1-5
v_call: TRBV10-3
cdr3_length: 13
cdr3_aa: GISGGDSANQPQH

j_call: TRBJ2-3
v_call: TRBV28
cdr3_length: 11
cdr3_aa: ASSVGGADTQY

j_call: TRBJ2-7
v_call: TRBV7-8
cdr3_length: 12
cdr3_aa: ASSLSGQGYEQY

j_call: TRBJ1-1
v_call: TRBV5-1
cdr3_length: 13
cdr3_aa: ASSLHTKLNTEAF

j_call: TRBJ1-6
v_call: TRBV7-3
cdr3_length: 12
cdr3_aa: ASSSTGGNSPLH

j_call: TRBJ1-1
v_call: TRBV7-8
cdr3_length: 13
cdr3_aa: ASSLVQGINTEAF